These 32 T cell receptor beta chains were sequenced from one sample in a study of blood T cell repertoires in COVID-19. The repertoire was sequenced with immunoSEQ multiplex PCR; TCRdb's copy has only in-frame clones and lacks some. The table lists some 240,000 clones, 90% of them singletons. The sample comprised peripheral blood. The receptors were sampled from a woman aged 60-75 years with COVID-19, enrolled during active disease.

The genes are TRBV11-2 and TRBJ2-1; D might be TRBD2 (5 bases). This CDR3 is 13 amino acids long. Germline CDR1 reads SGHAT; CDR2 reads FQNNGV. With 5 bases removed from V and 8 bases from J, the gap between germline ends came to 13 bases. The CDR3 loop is CASSRPPEDEQFF. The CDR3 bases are TGTGCCAGCAGCCGGCCCCCGGAGGATGAGCAGTTCTTC.

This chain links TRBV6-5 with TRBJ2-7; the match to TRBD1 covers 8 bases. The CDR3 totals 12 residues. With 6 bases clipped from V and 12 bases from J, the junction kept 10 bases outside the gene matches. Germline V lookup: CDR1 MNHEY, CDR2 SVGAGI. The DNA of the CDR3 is TGTGCCAGCAGACAACCCGGACAGGGAGCGTACTTC. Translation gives CASRQPGQGAYF.

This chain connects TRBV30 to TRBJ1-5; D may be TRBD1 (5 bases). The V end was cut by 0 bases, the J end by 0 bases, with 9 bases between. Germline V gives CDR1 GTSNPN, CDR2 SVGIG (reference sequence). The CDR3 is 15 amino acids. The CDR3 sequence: CAWSVRGVSNQPQHF. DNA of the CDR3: TGTGCCTGGAGTGTCCGGGGGGTTAGCAATCAGCCCCAGCATTTT.

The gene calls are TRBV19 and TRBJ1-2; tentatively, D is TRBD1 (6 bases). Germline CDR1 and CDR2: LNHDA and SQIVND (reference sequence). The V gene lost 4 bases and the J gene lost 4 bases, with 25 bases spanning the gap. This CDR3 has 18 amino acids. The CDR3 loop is CASSTQLTLTGPGYGYTF. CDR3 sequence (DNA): TGTGCCAGTAGTACCCAACTTACCCTCACAGGGCCCGGCTATGGCTACACCTTC.

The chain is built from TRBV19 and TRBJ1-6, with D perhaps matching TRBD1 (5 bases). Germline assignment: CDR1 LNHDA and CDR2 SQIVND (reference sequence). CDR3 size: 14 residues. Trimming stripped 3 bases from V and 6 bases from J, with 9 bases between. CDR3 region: CASSMGLINSPLHF. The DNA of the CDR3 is TGTGCCAGTAGTATGGGACTGATTAATTCACCCCTCCACTTT.

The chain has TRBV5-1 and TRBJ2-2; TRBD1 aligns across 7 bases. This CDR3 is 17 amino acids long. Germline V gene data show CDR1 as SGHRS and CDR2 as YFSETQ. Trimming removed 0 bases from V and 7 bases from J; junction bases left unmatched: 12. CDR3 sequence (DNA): TGCGCCAGCAGCTTGGTCCCCACGACAGGGAAGAACGGGGAGCTGTTTTTT. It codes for CASSLVPTTGKNGELFF.

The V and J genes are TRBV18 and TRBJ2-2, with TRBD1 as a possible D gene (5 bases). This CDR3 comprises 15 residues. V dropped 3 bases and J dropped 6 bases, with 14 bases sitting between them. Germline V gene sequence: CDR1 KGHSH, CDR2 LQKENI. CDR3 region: CASSPGHRTSGELFF. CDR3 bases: TGTGCCAGCTCACCCGGACATCGAACATCCGGGGAGCTGTTTTTT.

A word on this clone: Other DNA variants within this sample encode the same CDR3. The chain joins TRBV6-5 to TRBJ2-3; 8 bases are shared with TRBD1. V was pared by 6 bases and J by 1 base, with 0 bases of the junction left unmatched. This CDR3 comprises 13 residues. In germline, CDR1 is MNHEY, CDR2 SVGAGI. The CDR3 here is CASRDRGTDTQYF. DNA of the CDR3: TGTGCCAGCAGGGACAGGGGCACAGATACGCAGTATTTT.

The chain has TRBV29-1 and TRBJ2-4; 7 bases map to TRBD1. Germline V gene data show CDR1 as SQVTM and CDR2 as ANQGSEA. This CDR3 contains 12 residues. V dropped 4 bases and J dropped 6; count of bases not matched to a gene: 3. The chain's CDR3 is CSVGQGRNIQYF. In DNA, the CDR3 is TGCAGCGTTGGACAGGGCAGAAACATTCAGTACTTC.

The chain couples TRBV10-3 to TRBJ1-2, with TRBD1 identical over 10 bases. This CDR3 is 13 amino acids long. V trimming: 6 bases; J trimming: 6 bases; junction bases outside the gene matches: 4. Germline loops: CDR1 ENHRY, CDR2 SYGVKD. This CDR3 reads CAISPGTGDGYTF. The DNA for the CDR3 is TGTGCCATCAGCCCCGGGACAGGGGATGGCTACACCTTC.

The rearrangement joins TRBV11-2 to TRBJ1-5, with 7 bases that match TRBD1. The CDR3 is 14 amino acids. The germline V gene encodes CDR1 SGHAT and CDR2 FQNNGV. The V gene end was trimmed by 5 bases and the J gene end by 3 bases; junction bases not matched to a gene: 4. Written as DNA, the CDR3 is TGTGCCAGCAGCCAAGACAGGGTCAATCAGCCCCAGCATTTT. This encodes CASSQDRVNQPQHF.

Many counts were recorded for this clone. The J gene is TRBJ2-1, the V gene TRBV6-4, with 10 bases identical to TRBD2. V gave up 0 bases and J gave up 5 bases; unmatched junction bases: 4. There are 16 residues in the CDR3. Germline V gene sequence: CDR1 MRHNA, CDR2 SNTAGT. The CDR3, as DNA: TGTGCCAGCAGTGACTCGATTAGCGGGGGGCACAATGAGCAGTTCTTC. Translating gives CASSDSISGGHNEQFF.

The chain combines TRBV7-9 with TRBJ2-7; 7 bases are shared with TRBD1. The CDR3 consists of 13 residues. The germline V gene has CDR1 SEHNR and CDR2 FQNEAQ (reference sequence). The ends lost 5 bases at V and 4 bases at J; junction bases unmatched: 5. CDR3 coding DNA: TGTGCCAGCAGCGAGAACAGGGGATACGAGCAGTACTTC. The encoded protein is CASSENRGYEQYF.

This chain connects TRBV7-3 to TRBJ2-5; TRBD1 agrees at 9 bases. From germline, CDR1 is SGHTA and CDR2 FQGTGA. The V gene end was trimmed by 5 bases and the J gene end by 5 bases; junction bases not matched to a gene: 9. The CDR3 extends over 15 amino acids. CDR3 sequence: CASSEQGALGETQYF. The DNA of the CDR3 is TGTGCCAGCAGCGAACAGGGGGCGCTTGGGGAGACCCAGTACTTC. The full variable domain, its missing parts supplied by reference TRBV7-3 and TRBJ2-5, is GAGVSQTPSNKVTEKGKYVELRCDPISGHTALYWYRQSLGQGPEFLIYFQGTGAADDSGLPNDRFFAVRPEGSVSTLKIQRTERGDSAVYLCASSEQGALGETQYFGPGTRLLVL.

CDR3 residues: CASMVDREVETQYF. The CDR3, as DNA: TGTGCCAGCATGGTGGACAGGGAAGTCGAGACCCAGTACTTC. The chain is built from TRBV5-4 and TRBJ2-5; 8 bases align to TRBD1. This CDR3 has 14 residues. V was clipped by 6 bases and J by 5 bases; unmatched bases: 9. Germline-derived CDR1 and CDR2 are SGHNT and YYREEE (reference sequence).

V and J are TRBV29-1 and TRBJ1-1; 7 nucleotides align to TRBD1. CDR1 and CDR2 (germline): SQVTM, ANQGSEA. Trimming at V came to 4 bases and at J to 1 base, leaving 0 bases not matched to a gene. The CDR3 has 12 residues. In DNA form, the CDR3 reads TGCAGCGTTGGACAGGGGAACACTGAAGCTTTCTTT. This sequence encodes CSVGQGNTEAFF.

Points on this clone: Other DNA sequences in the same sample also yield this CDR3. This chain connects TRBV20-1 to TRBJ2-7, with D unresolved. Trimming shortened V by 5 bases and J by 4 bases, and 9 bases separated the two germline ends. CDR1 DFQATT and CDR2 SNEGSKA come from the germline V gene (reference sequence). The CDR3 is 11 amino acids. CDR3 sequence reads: CSARRVYEQYF. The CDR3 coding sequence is TGCAGTGCTCGTAGAGTTTACGAGCAGTACTTC.

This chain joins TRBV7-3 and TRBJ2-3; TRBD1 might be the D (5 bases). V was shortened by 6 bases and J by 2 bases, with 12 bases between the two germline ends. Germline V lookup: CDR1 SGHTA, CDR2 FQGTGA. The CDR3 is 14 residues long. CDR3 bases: TGTGCCAGCAGAGGGGCTGCGGTCACAGATACGCAGTATTTT. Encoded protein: CASRGAAVTDTQYF.

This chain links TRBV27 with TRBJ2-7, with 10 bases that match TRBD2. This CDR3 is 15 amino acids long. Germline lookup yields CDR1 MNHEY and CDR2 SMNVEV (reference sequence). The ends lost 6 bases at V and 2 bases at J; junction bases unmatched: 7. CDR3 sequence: CASSPTSGVPYEQYF. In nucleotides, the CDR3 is TGTGCCAGCAGCCCCACTAGCGGGGTCCCCTACGAGCAGTACTTC.

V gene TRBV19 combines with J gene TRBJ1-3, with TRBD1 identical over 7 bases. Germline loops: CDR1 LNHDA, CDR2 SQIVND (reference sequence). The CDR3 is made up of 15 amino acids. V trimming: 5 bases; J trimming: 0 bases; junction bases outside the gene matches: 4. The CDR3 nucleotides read TGTGCCAGTAGTGGGGACAGCTACTCTGGAAACACCATATATTTT. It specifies CASSGDSYSGNTIYF.

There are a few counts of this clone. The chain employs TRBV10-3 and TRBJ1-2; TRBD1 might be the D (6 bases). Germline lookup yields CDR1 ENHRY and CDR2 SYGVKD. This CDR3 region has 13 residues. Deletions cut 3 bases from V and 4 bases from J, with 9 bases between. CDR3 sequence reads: CAISDNRVYGYTF. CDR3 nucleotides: TGTGCCATCAGTGACAACAGGGTCTATGGCTACACCTTC.

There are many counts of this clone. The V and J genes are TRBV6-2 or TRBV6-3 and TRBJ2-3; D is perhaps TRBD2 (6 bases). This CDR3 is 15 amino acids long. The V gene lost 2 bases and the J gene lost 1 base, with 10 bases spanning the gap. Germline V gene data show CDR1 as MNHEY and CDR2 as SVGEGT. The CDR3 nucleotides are TGTGCCAGCAGTTACGGTCCGGGGGGCACAGATACGCAGTATTTT. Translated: CASSYGPGGTDTQYF.

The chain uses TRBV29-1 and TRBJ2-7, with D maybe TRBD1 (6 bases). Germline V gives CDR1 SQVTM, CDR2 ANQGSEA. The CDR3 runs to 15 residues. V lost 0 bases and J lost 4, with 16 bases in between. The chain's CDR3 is CSVEDPKRGSYEQYF. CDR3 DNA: TGCAGCGTTGAAGATCCTAAAAGGGGGTCGTACGAGCAGTACTTC.

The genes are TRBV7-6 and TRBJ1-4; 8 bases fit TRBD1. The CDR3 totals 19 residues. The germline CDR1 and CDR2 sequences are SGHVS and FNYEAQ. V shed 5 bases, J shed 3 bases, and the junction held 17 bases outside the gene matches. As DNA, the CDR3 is TGTGCCAGCAGCCCCCTAGGACAGGGAGAGTTGTCAGCTAATGAAAAACTGTTTTTT. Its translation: CASSPLGQGELSANEKLFF.

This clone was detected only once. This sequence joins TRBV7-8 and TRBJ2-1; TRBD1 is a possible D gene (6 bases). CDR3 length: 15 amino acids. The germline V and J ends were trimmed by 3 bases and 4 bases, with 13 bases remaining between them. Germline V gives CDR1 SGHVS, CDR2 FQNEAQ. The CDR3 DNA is TGTGCCAGCAGCTTTATGGACAGACCGTACAATGAGCAGTTCTTC. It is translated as CASSFMDRPYNEQFF.

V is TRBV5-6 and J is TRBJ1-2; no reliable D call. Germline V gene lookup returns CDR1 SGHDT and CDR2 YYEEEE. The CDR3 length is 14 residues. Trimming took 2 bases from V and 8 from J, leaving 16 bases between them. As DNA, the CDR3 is TGTGCCAGCAGCTTATCATTGGAGGTTGCCGGCTACACCTTC. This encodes CASSLSLEVAGYTF.

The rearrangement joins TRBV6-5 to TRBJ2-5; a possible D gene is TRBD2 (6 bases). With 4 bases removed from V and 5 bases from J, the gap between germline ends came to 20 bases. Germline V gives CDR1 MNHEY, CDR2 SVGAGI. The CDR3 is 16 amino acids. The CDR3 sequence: CASSSLPRDLGETQYF. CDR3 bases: TGTGCCAGCAGTTCCCTCCCGCGGGACCTTGGGGAGACCCAGTACTTC.

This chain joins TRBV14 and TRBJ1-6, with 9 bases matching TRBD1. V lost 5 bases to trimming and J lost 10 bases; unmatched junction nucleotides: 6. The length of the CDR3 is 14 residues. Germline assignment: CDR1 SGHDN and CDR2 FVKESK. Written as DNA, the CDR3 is TGTGCCAGCAGCGTGACAGGGGGTGAATCACCCCTCCACTTT. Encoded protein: CASSVTGGESPLHF.

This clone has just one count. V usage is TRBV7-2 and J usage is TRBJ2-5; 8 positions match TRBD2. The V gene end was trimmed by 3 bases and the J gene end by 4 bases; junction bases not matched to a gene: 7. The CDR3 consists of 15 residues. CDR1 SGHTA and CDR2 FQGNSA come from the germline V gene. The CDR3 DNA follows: TGTGCCAGCAGCTTCGGGGGGGCCGGTTTAGAGACCCAGTACTTC. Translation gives CASSFGGAGLETQYF.

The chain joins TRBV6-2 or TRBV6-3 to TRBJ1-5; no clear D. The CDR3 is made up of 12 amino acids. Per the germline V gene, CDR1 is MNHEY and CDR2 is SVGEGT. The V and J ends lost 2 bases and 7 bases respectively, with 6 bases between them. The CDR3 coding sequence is TGTGCCAGCAGTTACCTACCCCAGCCCCAGCATTTT. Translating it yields CASSYLPQPQHF.

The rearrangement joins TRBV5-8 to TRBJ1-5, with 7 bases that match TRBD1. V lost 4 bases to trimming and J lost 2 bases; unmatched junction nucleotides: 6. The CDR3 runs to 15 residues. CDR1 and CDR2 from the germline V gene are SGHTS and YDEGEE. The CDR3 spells CASSIDRAGNQPQHF. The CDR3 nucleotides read TGTGCCAGCAGCATAGACAGGGCGGGCAATCAGCCCCAGCATTTT. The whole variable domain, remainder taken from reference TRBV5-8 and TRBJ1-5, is EAGVTQSPTHLIKTRGQQATLRCSPISGHTSVYWYQQALGLGLQFLLWYDEGEERNRGNFPPRFSGRQFPNYSSELNVNALELEDSALYLCASSIDRAGNQPQHFGDGTRLSIL.

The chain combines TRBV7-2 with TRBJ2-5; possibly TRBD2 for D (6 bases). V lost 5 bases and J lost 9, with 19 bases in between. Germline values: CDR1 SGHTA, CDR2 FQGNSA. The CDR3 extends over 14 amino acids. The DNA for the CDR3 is TGTGCCAGCAGCACCCGACGGGACTCCCCGGCCCAGTACTTC. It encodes CASSTRRDSPAQYF.